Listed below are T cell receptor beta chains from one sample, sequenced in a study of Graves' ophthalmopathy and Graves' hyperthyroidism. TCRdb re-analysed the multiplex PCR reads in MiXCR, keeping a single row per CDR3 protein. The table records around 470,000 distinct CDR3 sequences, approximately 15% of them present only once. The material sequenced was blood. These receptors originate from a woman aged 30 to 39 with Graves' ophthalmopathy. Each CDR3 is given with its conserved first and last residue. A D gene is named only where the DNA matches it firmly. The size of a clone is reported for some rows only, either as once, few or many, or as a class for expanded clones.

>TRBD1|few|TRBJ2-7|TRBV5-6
CASSSRDRGLYEQYF
TGTGCCAGCAGCTCCCGGGACAGGGGGCTCTACGAGCAGTACTTC
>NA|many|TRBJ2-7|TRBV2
CASSGDSAPYEQYF
TGTGCCAGCAGTGGGGATAGCGCTCCCTACGAGCAGTACTTC
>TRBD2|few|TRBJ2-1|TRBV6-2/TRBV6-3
CASTTSGWSSYNEQFF
TGTGCCAGCACGACTAGCGGATGGAGCTCCTACAATGAGCAGTTCTTC
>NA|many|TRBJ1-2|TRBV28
CASQPARGSGYGYTF
TGTGCCAGCCAACCAGCCAGGGGTTCTGGCTATGGCTACACCTTC
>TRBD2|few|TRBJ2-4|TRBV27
CASTPGTRAKNIQYF
TGTGCCAGCACCCCGGGGACTAGAGCCAAAAACATTCAGTACTTC
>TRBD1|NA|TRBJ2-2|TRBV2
CASSPTTGGLTGELFF
TGTGCCAGCAGTCCGACCACAGGGGGCTTAACCGGGGAGCTGTTTTTT
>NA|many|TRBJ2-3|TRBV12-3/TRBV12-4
CASRDLGTDTQYF
TGTGCCAGCAGGGATCTCGGCACAGATACGCAGTATTTT
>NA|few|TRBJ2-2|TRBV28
CASSSKLGYTGELFF
TGTGCCAGCAGTTCCAAACTCGGGTACACCGGGGAGCTGTTTTTT
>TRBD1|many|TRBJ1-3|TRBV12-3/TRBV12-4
CASTGDRVFNTIYF
TGTGCCAGCACAGGGGACAGGGTTTTTAACACCATATATTTT
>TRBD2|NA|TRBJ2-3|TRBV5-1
CASIPGLAGDTQYF
TGCGCCAGCATCCCCGGACTAGCGGGAGATACGCAGTATTTT
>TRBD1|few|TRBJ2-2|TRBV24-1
CATQGGINTGELFF
TGTGCCACCCAAGGGGGCATCAACACCGGGGAGCTGTTTTTT
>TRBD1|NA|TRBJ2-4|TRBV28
CASSDRQGPLAKNIQYF
TGTGCCAGCAGTGACAGACAGGGGCCACTAGCCAAAAACATTCAGTACTTC
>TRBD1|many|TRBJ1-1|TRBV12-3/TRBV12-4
CASSHTGGASSRHTEAFF
TGTGCCAGCAGTCACACAGGGGGCGCGAGCAGTCGTCACACTGAAGCTTTCTTT
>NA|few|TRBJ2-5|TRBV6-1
CASSGRDRETQYF
TGTGCCAGCAGTGGGCGGGACAGAGAGACCCAGTACTTC
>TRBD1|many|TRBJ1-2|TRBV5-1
CASRPWTGGHGYGYTF
TGCGCCAGCAGACCATGGACAGGGGGTCATGGCTATGGCTACACCTTC
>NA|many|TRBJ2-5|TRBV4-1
CASSQDQVGGRETQYF
TGCGCCAGCAGCCAAGATCAGGTCGGAGGGAGGGAGACCCAGTACTTC
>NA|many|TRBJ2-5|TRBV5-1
CASSLVGGAETQYF
TGCGCCAGCAGCTTGGTGGGAGGCGCAGAGACCCAGTACTTC
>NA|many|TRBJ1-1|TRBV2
CASSEQPGGTSTEAFF
TGTGCCAGCAGTGAACAGCCCGGGGGGACGAGCACTGAAGCTTTCTTT
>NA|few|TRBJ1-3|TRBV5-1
CASSLGQPSGNTIYF
TGCGCCAGCAGCTTGGGACAGCCTTCTGGAAACACCATATATTTT
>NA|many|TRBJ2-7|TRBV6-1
CASSLDRTKMYF
TGTGCCAGCAGCCTCGACAGGACTAAAATGTACTTC
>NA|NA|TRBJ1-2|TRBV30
CAWRSDRWRMGYGYTF
TGTGCCTGGAGAAGTGACAGGTGGAGAATGGGGTATGGCTACACCTTC
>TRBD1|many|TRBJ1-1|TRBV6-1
CASRPPGQGGTEAFF
TGTGCCAGCAGGCCTCCGGGACAGGGGGGCACTGAAGCTTTCTTT
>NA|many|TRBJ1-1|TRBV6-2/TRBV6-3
CASSYLGLDIQLNTEAFF
TGTGCCAGCAGTTACCTGGGCTTGGACATTCAATTGAACACTGAAGCTTTCTTT
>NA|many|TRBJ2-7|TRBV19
CASSIPGNHEQYF
TGTGCCAGTAGTATTCCAGGGAACCACGAGCAGTACTTC
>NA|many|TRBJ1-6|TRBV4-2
CASSRGQGRDNSPLHF
TGCGCCAGCAGCCGCGGCCAGGGACGCGATAATTCACCCCTCCACTTT
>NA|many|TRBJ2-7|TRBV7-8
CASSPRTGTTAEQYF
TGTGCCAGCAGCCCCCGTACAGGTACTACGGCCGAGCAGTACTTC
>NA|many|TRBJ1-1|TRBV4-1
CASRYRVGSTEAFF
TGCGCCAGCAGATACAGGGTGGGGAGTACTGAAGCTTTCTTT
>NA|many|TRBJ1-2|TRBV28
CASMNLQWTAEGYGYTF
TGTGCCAGCATGAATCTCCAGTGGACAGCCGAAGGTTATGGCTACACCTTC
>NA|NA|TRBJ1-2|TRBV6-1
CASTNQGHSYTF
TGTGCCAGCACGAACCAAGGACATAGCTACACCTTC
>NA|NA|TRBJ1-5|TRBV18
CASSLQGEPQHF
TGTGCCAGCTCACTCCAGGGTGAGCCCCAGCATTTT
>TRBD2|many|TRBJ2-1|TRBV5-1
CASSFIAGGYNEQFF
TGCGCCAGCAGCTTCATAGCGGGGGGTTACAATGAGCAGTTCTTC